This TCR beta chain emerged from a study of identical twins. Ten or more counts support this clonotype. Its target is unknown. Overall study results and limits: The presence of invariant MAIT and iNKT cells could partly confound analyses of zero-insertion sequences.

MiXCR was run by TCRdb on the 5' RACE reads, yielding one entry per CDR3 protein. The data show some 690,000 distinct CDR3 sequences, around 20% seen once. The V gene lost 3 bases and the J gene lost 4 bases, with 8 bases spanning the gap. Looked up from germline, CDR1 is DFQATT and CDR2 is SNEGSKA (reference sequence). CDR3 length: 12 amino acids. These data were also reused for a study on T cells expressing NK-cell markers. As reported in that work: Sequencing covered eight donors, seven HCMV-seropositive and one seronegative. Sorting was limited to alpha-beta TCR-expressing T cells with an anti-gamma-delta TCR antibody in several experiments. Roughly 6 donors had dominant NKG2C+ clonotypes that comprised about 1.0-7.5% of their CD8+ T cells.

This chain joins TRBV20-1 and TRBJ2-3, with D maybe TRBD2 (6 bases). The source is a woman aged 18 to 35 in good health. Sample: PBMCs. In DNA, the CDR3 is TGCAGTGCTAGCTCTAGCGCAGATACGCAGTATTTT. This sequence encodes CSASSSADTQYF.